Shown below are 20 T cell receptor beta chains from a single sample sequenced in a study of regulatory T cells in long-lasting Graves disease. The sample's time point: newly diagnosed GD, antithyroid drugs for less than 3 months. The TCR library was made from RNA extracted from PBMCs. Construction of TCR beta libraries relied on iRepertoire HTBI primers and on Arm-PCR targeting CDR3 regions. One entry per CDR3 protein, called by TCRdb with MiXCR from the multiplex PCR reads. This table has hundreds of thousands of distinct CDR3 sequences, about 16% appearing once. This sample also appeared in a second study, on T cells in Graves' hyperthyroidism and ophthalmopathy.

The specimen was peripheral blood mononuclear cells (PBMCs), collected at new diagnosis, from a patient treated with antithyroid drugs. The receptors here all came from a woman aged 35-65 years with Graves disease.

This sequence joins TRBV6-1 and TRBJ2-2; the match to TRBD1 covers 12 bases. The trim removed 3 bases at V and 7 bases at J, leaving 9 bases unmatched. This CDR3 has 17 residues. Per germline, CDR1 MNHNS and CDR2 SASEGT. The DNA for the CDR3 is TGTGCCAGCAGTGACCGGGACAGGGGGCTTGGGGGCGGGGAGCTGTTTTTT. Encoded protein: CASSDRDRGLGGGELFF.

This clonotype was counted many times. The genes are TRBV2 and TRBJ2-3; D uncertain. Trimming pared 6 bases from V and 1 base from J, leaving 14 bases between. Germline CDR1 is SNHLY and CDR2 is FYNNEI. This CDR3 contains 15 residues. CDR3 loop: CASRYNRGGTDTQYF. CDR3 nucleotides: TGTGCCAGCAGGTACAACCGTGGGGGCACAGATACGCAGTATTTT. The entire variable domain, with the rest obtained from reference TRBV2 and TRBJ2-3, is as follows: EPEVTQTPSHQVTQMGQEVILRCVPISNHLYFYWYRQILGQKVEFLVSFYNNEISEKSEIFDDQFSVERPDGSNFTLKIRSTKLEDSAMYFCASRYNRGGTDTQYFGPGTRLTVL.

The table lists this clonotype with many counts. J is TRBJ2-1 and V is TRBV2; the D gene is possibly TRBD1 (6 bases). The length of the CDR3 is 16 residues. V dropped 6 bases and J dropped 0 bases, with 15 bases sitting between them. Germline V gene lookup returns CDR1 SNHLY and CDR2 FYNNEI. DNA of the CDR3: TGTGCCAGCAGGAACTCCGGGACACTCTCCTACAATGAGCAGTTCTTC. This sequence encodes CASRNSGTLSYNEQFF.

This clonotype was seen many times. Here the CDR3 reads CASSRRVADNQPQHF. CDR3 nucleotides: TGTGCCAGCAGCAGGCGGGTGGCAGATAATCAGCCCCAGCATTTT. The chain is built from TRBV5-5 and TRBJ1-5; D gene unclear. Trimming removed 4 bases at V and 4 bases at J, with 15 bases between. The germline CDR1 and CDR2 sequences are SGHKS and YYEKEE (reference sequence). The CDR3 has 15 amino acids.

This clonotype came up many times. For the CDR3, the DNA is TGTGCCAGCAGTCACCTTGGCAGCGGGGCCTACGAGCAGTACTTC. This codes for CASSHLGSGAYEQYF. This chain connects TRBV12-3 or TRBV12-4 to TRBJ2-7; 7 bases line up with TRBD2. Germline trimming cut 5 bases from V and 2 bases from J; bases unmatched to any gene: 9. The CDR3 sequence is 15 residues long.

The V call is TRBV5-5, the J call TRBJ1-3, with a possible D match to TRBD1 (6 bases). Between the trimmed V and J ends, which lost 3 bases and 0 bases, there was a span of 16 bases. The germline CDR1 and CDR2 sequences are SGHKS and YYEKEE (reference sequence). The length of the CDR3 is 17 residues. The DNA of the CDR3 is TGTGCCAGCAGCTGGGCATCACAGGGCAGCTCTGGAAACACCATATATTTT. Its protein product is CASSWASQGSSGNTIYF.

CDR3 sequence: CASSLTSGGGFLTDTQYF. The DNA of the CDR3 is TGCGCCAGCAGCTTGACGAGCGGGGGGGGCTTTTTAACAGATACGCAGTATTTT. J is TRBJ2-3 and V is TRBV5-1; TRBD2 matches at 10 bases. Germline lookup yields CDR1 SGHRS and CDR2 YFSETQ. J was trimmed by 3 bases and V by 1 base; bases with no gene match: 11. This CDR3 has 18 amino acids. The whole variable domain, filled in from reference TRBV5-1 and TRBJ2-3, reads KAGVTQTPRYLIKTRGQQVTLSCSPISGHRSVSWYQQTPGQGLQFLFEYFSETQRNKGNFPGRFSGRQFSNSRSEMNVSTLELGDSALYLCASSLTSGGGFLTDTQYFGPGTRLTVL.

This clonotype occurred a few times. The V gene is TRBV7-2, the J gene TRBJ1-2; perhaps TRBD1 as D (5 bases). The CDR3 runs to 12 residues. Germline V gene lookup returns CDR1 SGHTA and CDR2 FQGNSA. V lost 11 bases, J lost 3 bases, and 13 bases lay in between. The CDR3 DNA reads TGTGCCGTCGAGGGGACCTACTATGGCTACACCTTC. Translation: CAVEGTYYGYTF.

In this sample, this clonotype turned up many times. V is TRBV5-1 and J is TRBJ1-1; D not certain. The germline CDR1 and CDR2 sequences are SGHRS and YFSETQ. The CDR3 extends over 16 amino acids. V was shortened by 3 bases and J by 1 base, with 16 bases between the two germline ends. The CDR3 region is CASSSLSGWGNTEAFF. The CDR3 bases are TGCGCCAGCAGCTCCCTGAGCGGGTGGGGGAACACTGAAGCTTTCTTT.

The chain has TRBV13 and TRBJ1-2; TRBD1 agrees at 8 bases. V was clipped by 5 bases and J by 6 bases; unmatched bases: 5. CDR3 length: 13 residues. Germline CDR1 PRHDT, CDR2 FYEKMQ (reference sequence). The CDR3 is CASSRDRGDGYTF. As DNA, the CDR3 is TGTGCCAGCAGCCGAGACAGGGGAGATGGCTACACCTTC.

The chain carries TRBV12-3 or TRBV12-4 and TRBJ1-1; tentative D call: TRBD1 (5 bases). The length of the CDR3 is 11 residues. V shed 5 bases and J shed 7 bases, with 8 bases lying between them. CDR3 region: CASSRTREAFF. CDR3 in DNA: TGTGCCAGCAGTCGGACACGTGAAGCTTTCTTT.

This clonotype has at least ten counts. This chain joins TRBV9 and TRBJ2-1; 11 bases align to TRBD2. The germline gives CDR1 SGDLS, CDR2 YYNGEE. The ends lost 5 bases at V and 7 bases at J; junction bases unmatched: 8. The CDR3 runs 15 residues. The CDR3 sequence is CASSPSSGGANEQFF. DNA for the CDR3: TGTGCCAGCAGTCCCAGTAGCGGGGGGGCTAATGAGCAGTTCTTC.

CDR3 amino acids: CASSVGGASTGELFF. CDR3 bases: TGTGCCAGCAGCGTCGGGGGGGCGAGCACCGGGGAGCTGTTTTTT. V is TRBV9 and J is TRBJ2-2, with 8 positions matching TRBD2. The germline CDR1 and CDR2 sequences are SGDLS and YYNGEE. J gave up 4 bases and V 2 bases, and 4 bases lay outside the gene matches. This CDR3 has 15 amino acids.

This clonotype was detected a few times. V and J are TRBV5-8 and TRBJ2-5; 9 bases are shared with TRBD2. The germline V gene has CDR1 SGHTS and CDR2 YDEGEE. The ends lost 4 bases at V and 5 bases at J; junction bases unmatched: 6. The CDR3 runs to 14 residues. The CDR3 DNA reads TGTGCCAGCAGCCTGCGGGGGGGCCTTGAGACCCAGTACTTC. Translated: CASSLRGGLETQYF. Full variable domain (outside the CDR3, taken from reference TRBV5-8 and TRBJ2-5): EAGVTQSPTHLIKTRGQQATLRCSPISGHTSVYWYQQALGLGLQFLLWYDEGEERNRGNFPPRFSGRQFPNYSSELNVNALELEDSALYLCASSLRGGLETQYFGPGTRLLVL.

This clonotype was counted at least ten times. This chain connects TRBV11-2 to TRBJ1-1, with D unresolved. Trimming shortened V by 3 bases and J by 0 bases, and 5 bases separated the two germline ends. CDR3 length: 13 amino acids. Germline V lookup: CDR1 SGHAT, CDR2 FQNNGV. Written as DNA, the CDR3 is TGTGCCAGCAGCTTGGTACTGAACACTGAAGCTTTCTTT. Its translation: CASSLVLNTEAFF.

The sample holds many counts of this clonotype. CDR3 in DNA: TGCAGTGCTAGAGGCTACAGGGGCACTGAAGCTTTCTTT. Amino acids: CSARGYRGTEAFF. The V gene is TRBV20-1, the J gene TRBJ1-1; 7 bases match TRBD1. Germline CDR1 and CDR2: DFQATT and SNEGSKA (reference sequence). The CDR3 extends over 13 amino acids. The V gene end was trimmed by 1 base and the J gene end by 4 bases; junction bases not matched to a gene: 3.

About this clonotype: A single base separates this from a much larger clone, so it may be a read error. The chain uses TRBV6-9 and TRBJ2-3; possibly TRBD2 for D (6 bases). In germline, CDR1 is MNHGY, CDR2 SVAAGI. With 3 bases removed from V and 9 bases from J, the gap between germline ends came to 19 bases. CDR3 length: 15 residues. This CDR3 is CASSYRLTGGGTQYF. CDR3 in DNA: TGTGCCAGCAGTTACCGGTTAACCGGGGGAGGCACGCAGTATTTT.

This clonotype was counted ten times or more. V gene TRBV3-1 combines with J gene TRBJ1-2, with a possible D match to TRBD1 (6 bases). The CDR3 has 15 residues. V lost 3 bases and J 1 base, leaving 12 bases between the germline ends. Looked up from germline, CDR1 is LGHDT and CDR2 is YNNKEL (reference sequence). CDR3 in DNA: TGTGCCAGCAGCCAGGAGGAGGACAGTAACTATGGCTACACCTTC. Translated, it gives CASSQEEDSNYGYTF.

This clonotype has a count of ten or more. CDR3 protein: CASRTGELFF. CDR3 coding DNA: TGTGCCAGTCGCACCGGGGAGCTGTTTTTT. The chain combines TRBV2 with TRBJ2-2; D gene ambiguous. Trimming removed 9 bases from V and 4 bases from J, with 3 bases in between. CDR1 and CDR2 (germline): SNHLY, FYNNEI. The CDR3 length is 10 residues.

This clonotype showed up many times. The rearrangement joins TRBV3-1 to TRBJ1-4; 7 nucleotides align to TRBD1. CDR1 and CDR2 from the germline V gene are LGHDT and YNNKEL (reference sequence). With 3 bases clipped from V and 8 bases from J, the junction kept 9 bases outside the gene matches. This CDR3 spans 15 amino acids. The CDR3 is CASSHQTGREEKLFF. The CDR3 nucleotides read TGTGCCAGCAGCCACCAGACAGGGAGGGAGGAAAAACTGTTTTTT.